The rows below give T cell receptor beta chains drawn from one sample of a study of cytomegalovirus exposure and HLA in healthy donors. Sequencing used immunoSEQ multiplex PCR; TCRdb keeps in-frame clones, though not all of them. Of 190,000 or so clones listed, approximately 82% were seen once; the top ten hold roughly 13%. Sequenced input: PBMCs. The source of these receptors is a woman aged 25 to 39 in good health and CMV-seropositive. Each CDR3 is given with its conserved first and last residue. D genes are given only for firm matches. Expanded clones get a size class; other rows say once, few or many, or leave the size out.

cdr3_length	v_call	j_call	clone_size	d_call	cdr3_nt	cdr3_aa
12	TRBV30	TRBJ2-3	once	.	TGTGCCTGGAGGCGCGAGGAGGGACGGGGACATTTT	CAWRREEGRGHF
17	TRBV27	TRBJ1-5	once	TRBD1	TGTGCCAGCAGTTTGGAACAGGGGCCCTATAGCAATCAGCCCCAGCATTTT	CASSLEQGPYSNQPQHF
15	TRBV9	TRBJ2-5	few	.	TGTGCCAGCAGCGTAGGGAATGGGGGGTTGGAGACCCAGTACTTC	CASSVGNGGLETQYF
15	TRBV7-2	TRBJ2-5	.	TRBD2	TGTGCCAGCAGCTTAAACAGCGGGATCCAAGAGACCCAGTACTTC	CASSLNSGIQETQYF
13	TRBV6-6	TRBJ1-2	.	.	TGTGCCAGCAGTTACAGCGGAACCGGGGGCTACACCTTC	CASSYSGTGGYTF
14	TRBV9	TRBJ1-1	.	.	TGTGCCAGCAGCGTAGTCAGCGAGAACACTGAAGCTTTCTTT	CASSVVSENTEAFF
19	TRBV6-4	TRBJ2-1	.	TRBD2	TGTGCCAGCAGTGACGAGGCGGGTCCGAGACTAGCGGGATTGAAGGGGCAGTTCTTC	CASSDEAGPRLAGLKGQFF
15	TRBV5-4	TRBJ2-7	.	.	TGTGCCAGCAGCTTGTCGGGACATAGCTCCTACGAGCAGTACTTC	CASSLSGHSSYEQYF
16	TRBV5-1	TRBJ2-3	.	TRBD1	TGCGCCAGCAGCTTGGGAGGACAGGGGAGCACAGATACGCAGTATTTT	CASSLGGQGSTDTQYF
13	TRBV30	TRBJ2-7	.	.	TGTGCCTGGAGAGGTAACAGAGTGAGCGAGCAGTACTTC	CAWRGNRVSEQYF
15	TRBV9	TRBJ1-1	.	TRBD1	TGTGCCAGCAGCCTAAGGGACAGTATGTATACTGAAGCTTTCTTT	CASSLRDSMYTEAFF
13	TRBV5-4	TRBJ1-2	once	.	TGTGCCAGCAGCTTTGCAGGGGACTATGGCTACACCTTC	CASSFAGDYGYTF
15	TRBV6-4	TRBJ2-1	.	.	TGTGCCAGCAGCCCCCAGGGGGGCTCCTACAATGAGCAGTTCTTC	CASSPQGGSYNEQFF
15	TRBV5-4	TRBJ1-2	once	.	TGTGCCAGCAGCCGAGAGACAGGCGAAAACTATGGCTACACCTTC	CASSRETGENYGYTF
15	TRBV2	TRBJ2-2	.	TRBD1	TGTGCCAGCAGAGGCGGACAGGGGTCAACCGGGGAGCTGTTTTTT	CASRGGQGSTGELFF
17	TRBV18	TRBJ1-5	once	.	TGTGCCAGCTCACCGGAGGCAGGTACCTATAGCAATCAGCCCCAGCATTTT	CASSPEAGTYSNQPQHF
11	TRBV30	TRBJ1-2	.	.	TGTGCCTGGAGTACGGGGGGCGGCTACACCTTC	CAWSTGGGYTF
14	TRBV2	TRBJ2-7	.	TRBD1	TGTGCCAGCGTCAAGACAGGGGGTGTTGACGAGCAGTACTTC	CASVKTGGVDEQYF
15	TRBV6-5	TRBJ1-2	.	.	TGTGCCAGCAGCGGGATAGTTGGGGTTGGTGGAGGCTACACCTTC	CASSGIVGVGGGYTF
15	TRBV19	TRBJ2-2	.	.	TGTGCCAGTAGTATAGTTACAGGGTACCCCGGGGAGCTGTTTTTT	CASSIVTGYPGELFF
15	TRBV11-2	TRBJ2-7	.	TRBD2	TGTGCCAGCAGCTTCGCGGGACTAGCCCCCGCCGAGCAGTACTTC	CASSFAGLAPAEQYF
14	TRBV2	TRBJ1-2	.	.	TGTGCCAGCATCTTGACAGCCCCTAACTATGGCTACACCTTC	CASILTAPNYGYTF
14	TRBV9	TRBJ2-5	.	.	TGTGCCAGCAGCGCGGGACTGCCCCAAGAGACCCAGTACTTC	CASSAGLPQETQYF
14	TRBV5-1	TRBJ2-7	few	TRBD2	TGCGCCAGCAGCTGGACTAGCGGGAGTTACGAGCAGTACTTC	CASSWTSGSYEQYF